The clone carrying this T cell receptor beta chain appeared a few times. Antigen specificity is unknown. V shed 0 bases and J shed 11 bases, with 17 bases lying between them. The V gene's germline CDR1 is LGHNT and CDR2 FRNRAP. CDR3 size: 16 residues. Time point given: persistent/refractory GD, antithyroid drugs over 5 years with positive TRAb. Following extraction of RNA from PBMCs, that RNA was used to make the TCR library. With iRepertoire HTBI primers and Arm-PCR of CDR3 regions, TCR beta libraries were built. TCRdb re-analysed the multiplex PCR reads in MiXCR, keeping a single row per CDR3 protein. The sample shows fewer than 550,000 distinct CDR3 sequences, 20% to 25% of them seen only once. This sample is drawn from a study of regulatory T cells in long-lasting Graves disease. Study outcomes and limitations: TCR diversity was lower in persistent than newly diagnosed Graves' disease.

The source material was peripheral blood mononuclear cells (PBMCs), sampled when the disease was refractory, from a patient treated with antithyroid drugs. The clonotype comes from a female donor with Graves disease. This chain connects TRBV12-5 to TRBJ1-6; unclear D gene. CDR3 in amino acids: CASGLVLGSEVPPLHF. The CDR3 DNA follows: TGTGCTAGTGGTTTGGTTCTAGGTTCCGAGGTGCCACCCCTCCACTTT.